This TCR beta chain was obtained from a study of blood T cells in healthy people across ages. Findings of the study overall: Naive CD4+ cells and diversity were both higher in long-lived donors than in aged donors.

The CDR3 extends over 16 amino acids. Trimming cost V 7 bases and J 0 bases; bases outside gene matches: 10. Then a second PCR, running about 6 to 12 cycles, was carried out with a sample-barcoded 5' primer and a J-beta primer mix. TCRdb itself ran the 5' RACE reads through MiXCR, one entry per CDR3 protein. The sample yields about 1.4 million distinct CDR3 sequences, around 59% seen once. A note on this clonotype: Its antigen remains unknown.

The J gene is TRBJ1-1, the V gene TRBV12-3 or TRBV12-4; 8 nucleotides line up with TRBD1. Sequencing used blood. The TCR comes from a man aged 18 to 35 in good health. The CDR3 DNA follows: TGTGCCAGCACCAGACACCTCAGGGGGCTGAACACTGAAGCTTTCTTT. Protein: CASTRHLRGLNTEAFF.